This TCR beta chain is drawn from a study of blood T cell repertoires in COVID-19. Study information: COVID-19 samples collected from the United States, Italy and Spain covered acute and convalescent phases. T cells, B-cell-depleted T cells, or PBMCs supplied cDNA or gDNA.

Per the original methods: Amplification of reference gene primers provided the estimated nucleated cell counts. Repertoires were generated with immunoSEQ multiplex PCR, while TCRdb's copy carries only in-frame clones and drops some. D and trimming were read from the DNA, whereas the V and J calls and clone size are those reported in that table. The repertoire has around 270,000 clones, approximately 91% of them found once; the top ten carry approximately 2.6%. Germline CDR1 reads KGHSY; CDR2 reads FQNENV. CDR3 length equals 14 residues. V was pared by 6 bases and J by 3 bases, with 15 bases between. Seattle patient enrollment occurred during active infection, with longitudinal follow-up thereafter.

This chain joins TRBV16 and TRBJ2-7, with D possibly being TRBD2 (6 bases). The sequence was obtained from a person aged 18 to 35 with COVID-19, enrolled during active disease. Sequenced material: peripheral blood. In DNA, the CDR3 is TGTGCCAGCAGTGACGGGACTGCGAACTACGAGCAGTACTTC. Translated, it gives CASSDGTANYEQYF.